This record looks at one T cell receptor beta chain sequence and its context. Antigen specificity is unknown. These data come from a study of identical twins. Findings and limits, study-wide: Donors were not followed over many years; analysis was cross-sectional. The authors noted that invariant MAIT and iNKT cells could partly confound zero-insertion analyses. Beta out-of-frame sequences showed weaker excess sharing between twins.

Unique molecular identifiers were in the cDNA, with template-switch universal primer binding. TCRdb ran MiXCR on the 5' RACE reads and lists one entry per CDR3 protein. The sample includes around 340,000 distinct CDR3 sequences, around 9.7% seen only once; the top ten take under 10%. The length of the CDR3 is 16 residues. Looked up from germline, CDR1 is KGHDR and CDR2 is SFDVKD. The V segment lost 7 bases and the J segment 3 bases; nucleotides outside the gene matches: 10. This chain links TRBV24-1 with TRBJ2-2; 7 positions agree with TRBD2. The TCR was taken from a woman between 50 and 59 years old in good health. The sample taken for sequencing was naive T cells sorted from blood. CDR3 bases: TGTGCCACCAGGGGTCTGCAGGGAGGGTACACCGGGGAGCTGTTTTTT. Its protein is CATRGLQGGYTGELFF.